This is a list of T cell receptor beta chains from one sample in a study of shared clonotypes between healthy human individuals. The repertoire was sequenced with immunoSEQ multiplex PCR; TCRdb's copy has only in-frame clones and lacks some. The sample records about 2.1 million clones, around 93% being singletons. The sequenced sample consisted of naive CD8+ T cells from PBMCs. The receptors were sampled from a man aged 18 to 30 in good health. Some clones in this sample may be carry-over from other donors' samples. Each CDR3 is given with its conserved first and last residue.

V: TRBV4-1
J: TRBJ2-3
CDR3: CASSQILRDTQYF

V: TRBV7-9
J: TRBJ1-2
CDR3: CASSSHAGGPDLVAF

V: TRBV5-8
J: TRBJ1-1
CDR3: CASSFLGRENTEAFF

V: TRBV7-2
J: TRBJ2-4
CDR3: CASSFPPGPTDIDIQYF

V: TRBV4-1
J: TRBJ2-3
CDR3: CASSQDRDAYTADTQYF

V: TRBV7-9
J: TRBJ1-1
CDR3: CASSLGPTGPEAFF

V: TRBV29-1
J: TRBJ2-1
CDR3: CSAIQGVDNEQFF

V: TRBV4-3
J: TRBJ2-5
CDR3: CASSQGTSGQETQYF

V: TRBV9
J: TRBJ1-5
CDR3: CASSPGGGGQPQHF

V: TRBV28
J: TRBJ2-1
CDR3: CASSALAGSNEQFF

V: TRBV4-1
J: TRBJ2-2
CDR3: CASSQGLAGVKGGELFF

V: TRBV25-1
J: TRBJ2-5
CDR3: CASSAMGGPRETQYF

V: TRBV6-1
J: TRBJ1-5
CDR3: CASSDTKVLSNQPQHF

V: TRBV4-3
J: TRBJ2-3
CDR3: CASSPGLADTDTQYF

V: TRBV5-6
J: TRBJ1-3
CDR3: CASSSRLQGAGNTIYF

V: TRBV15
J: TRBJ2-7
CDR3: CATGSGAYEQYF

V: TRBV6-6
J: TRBJ1-2
CDR3: CAISPAGVVGYGYTF

V: TRBV25-1
J: TRBJ2-3
CDR3: CASSEREGPDTQYF

V: TRBV29-1
J: TRBJ2-2
CDR3: CSVRRPGTGELFF

V: TRBV9
J: TRBJ1-1
CDR3: CASSVGNPMNTEAFF

V: TRBV6-1
J: TRBJ1-1
CDR3: CASKLSIHHEAFF

V: TRBV4-1
J: TRBJ1-2
CDR3: CASSSRTGDYGYTF

V: TRBV30
J: TRBJ2-1
CDR3: CAWSLAAPYNEQFF

V: TRBV28
J: TRBJ1-1
CDR3: CASSFRLSENTEAFF

V: TRBV5-1
J: TRBJ2-7
CDR3: CASSFRQGGYEQYF

V: TRBV5-4
J: TRBJ2-7
CDR3: CASSSWGRAHEQYF

V: TRBV5-1
J: TRBJ2-5
CDR3: CASSEGLAGVLETQYF

V: TRBV7-9
J: TRBJ2-5
CDR3: CASSLGVGQTQYF

V: TRBV28
J: TRBJ2-7
CDR3: CASSLGGFDYEQYF

V: TRBV27
J: TRBJ2-5
CDR3: CASSIRDSQETQYF

V: TRBV27
J: TRBJ1-2
CDR3: CASSFGQGYGYTF

V: TRBV28
J: TRBJ2-1
CDR3: CASSPILAGGRYEQFF

V: TRBV7-9
J: TRBJ2-2
CDR3: CASTRGLAGTGELFF

V: TRBV7-9
J: TRBJ2-7
CDR3: CASSLTTPRAEQYF

V: TRBV11-2
J: TRBJ1-4
CDR3: CASRTRDSPNEKLFF

V: TRBV28
J: TRBJ2-7
CDR3: CASSFRGLAGYEQYF

V: TRBV5-5
J: TRBJ2-6
CDR3: CASSLEYTGSGANVLTF